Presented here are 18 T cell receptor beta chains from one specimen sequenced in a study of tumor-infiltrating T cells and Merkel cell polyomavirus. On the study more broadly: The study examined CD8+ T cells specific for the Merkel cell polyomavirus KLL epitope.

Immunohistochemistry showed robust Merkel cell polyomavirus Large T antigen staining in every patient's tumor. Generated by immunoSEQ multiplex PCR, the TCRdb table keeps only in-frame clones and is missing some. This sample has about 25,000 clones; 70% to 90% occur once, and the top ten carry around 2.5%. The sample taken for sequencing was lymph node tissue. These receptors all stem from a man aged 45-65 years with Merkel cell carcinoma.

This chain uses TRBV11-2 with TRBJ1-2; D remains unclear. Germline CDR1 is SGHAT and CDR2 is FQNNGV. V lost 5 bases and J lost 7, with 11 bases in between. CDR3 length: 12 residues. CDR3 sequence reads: CASSPTPSGYTF. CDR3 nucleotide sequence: TGTGCCAGCAGCCCCACACCCAGTGGCTACACCTTC.

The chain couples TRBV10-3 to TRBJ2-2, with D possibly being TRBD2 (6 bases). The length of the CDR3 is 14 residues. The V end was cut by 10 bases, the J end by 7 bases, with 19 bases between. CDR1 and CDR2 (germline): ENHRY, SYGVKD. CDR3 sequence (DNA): TGTGCCACAGGGCCGGGGGATCGGGGCGGGGAGCTGTTTTTT. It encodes CATGPGDRGGELFF.

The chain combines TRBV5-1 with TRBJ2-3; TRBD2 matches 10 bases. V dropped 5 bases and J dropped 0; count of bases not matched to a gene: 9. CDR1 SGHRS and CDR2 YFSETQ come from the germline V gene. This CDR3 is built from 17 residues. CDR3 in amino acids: CASRGLAEISSTDTQYF. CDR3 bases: TGCGCCAGCAGAGGACTAGCGGAGATCTCTAGCACAGATACGCAGTATTTT.

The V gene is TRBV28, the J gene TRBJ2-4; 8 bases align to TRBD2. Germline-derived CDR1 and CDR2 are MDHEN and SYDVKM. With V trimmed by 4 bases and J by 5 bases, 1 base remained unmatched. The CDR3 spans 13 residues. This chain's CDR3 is CASSSLAENIQYF. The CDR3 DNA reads TGTGCCAGCAGTTCACTAGCGGAAAACATTCAGTACTTC.

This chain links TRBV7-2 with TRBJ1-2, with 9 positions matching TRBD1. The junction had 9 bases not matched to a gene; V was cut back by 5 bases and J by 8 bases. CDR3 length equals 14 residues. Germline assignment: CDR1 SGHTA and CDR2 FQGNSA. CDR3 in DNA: TGTGCCAGCAGCCCCGGGGACAGGGCTGGAGGCTACACCTTC. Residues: CASSPGDRAGGYTF.

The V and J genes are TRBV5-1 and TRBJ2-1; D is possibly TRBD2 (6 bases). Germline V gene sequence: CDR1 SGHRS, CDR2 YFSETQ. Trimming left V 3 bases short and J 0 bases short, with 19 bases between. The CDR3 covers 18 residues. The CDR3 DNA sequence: TGCGCCAGCAGCTGGCTAGGGACTCCCACGCCCTCCTACAATGAGCAGTTCTTC. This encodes CASSWLGTPTPSYNEQFF.

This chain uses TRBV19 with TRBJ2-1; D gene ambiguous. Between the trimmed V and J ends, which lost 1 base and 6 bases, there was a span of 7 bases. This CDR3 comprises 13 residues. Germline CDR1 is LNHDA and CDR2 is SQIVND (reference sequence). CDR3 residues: CASSIVGANEQFF. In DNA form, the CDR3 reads TGTGCCAGTAGTATAGTCGGAGCCAATGAGCAGTTCTTC.

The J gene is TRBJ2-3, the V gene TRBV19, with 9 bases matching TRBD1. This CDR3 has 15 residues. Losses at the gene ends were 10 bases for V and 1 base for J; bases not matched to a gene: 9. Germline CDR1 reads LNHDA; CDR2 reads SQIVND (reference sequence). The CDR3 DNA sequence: TGTGCCACCCGCCCGAGGACAGGGGGCACAGATACGCAGTATTTT. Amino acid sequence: CATRPRTGGTDTQYF.

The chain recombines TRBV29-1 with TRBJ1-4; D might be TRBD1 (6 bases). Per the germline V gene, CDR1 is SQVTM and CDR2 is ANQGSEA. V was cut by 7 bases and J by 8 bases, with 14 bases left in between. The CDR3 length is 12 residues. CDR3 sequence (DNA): TGCAGCGCTGCAGGGGTTGGGGAAAAACTGTTTTTT. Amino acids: CSAAGVGEKLFF.

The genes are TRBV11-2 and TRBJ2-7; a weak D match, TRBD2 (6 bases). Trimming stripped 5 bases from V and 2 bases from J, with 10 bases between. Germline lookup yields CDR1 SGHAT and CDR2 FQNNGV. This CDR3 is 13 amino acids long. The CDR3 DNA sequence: TGTGCCAGCAGCCGGGACTCAACCTACGAGCAGTACTTC. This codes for CASSRDSTYEQYF.

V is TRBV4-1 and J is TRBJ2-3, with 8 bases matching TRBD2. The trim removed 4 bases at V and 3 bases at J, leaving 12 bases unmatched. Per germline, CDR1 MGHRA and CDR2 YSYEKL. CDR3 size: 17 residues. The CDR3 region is CASSPGGPFVATDTQYF. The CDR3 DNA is TGCGCCAGCAGCCCGGGGGGGCCATTCGTTGCGACAGATACGCAGTATTTT.

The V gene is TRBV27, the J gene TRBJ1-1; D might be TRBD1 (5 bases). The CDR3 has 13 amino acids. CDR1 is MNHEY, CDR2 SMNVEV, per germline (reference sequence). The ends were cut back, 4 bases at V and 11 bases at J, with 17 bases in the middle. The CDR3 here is CASSSGQETFAFF. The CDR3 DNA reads TGTGCCAGCAGTTCAGGGCAGGAGACCTTCGCTTTCTTT.

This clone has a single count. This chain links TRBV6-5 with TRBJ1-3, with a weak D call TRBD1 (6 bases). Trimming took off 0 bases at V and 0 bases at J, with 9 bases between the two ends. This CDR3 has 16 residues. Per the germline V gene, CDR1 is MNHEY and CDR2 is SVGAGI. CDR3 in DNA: TGTGCCAGCAGTTACTCGAGGGGGAGCTCTGGAAACACCATATATTTT. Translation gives CASSYSRGSSGNTIYF.

The CDR3 sequence is CSVEGTRGGETQYF. The CDR3 coding sequence is TGCAGCGTTGAAGGGACTAGGGGGGGAGAGACCCAGTACTTC. This rearrangement joins TRBV29-1 to TRBJ2-5, with D possibly matching TRBD2 (7 bases). Trimming took off 1 base at V and 4 bases at J, with 13 bases between the two ends. The CDR3 runs 14 residues. CDR1 and CDR2 (germline): SQVTM, ANQGSEA.

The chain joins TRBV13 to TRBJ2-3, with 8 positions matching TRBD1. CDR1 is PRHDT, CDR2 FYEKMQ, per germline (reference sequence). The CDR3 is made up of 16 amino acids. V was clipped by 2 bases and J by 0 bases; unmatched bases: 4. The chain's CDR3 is CASSLWGQDSTDTQYF. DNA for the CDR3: TGTGCCAGCAGCTTATGGGGACAGGACAGCACAGATACGCAGTATTTT.

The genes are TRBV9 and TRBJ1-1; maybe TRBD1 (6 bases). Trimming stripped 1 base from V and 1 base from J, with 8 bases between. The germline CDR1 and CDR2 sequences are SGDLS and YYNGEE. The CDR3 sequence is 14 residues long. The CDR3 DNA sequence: TGTGCCAGCAGCGTAACAGGGCAGAACACTGAAGCTTTCTTT. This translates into CASSVTGQNTEAFF.

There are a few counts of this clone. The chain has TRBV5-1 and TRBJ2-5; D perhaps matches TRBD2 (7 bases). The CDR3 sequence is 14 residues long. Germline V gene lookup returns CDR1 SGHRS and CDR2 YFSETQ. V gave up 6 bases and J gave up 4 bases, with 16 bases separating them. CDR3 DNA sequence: TGCGCCAGCAAGGGAGGGGGGGACGGAGAGACCCAGTACTTC. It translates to CASKGGGDGETQYF.

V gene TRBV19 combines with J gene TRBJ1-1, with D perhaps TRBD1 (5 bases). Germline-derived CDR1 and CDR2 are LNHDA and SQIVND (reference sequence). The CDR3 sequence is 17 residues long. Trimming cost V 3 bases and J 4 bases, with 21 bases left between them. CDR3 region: CASSIDLTVRRGTEAFF. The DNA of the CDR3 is TGTGCCAGTAGTATTGACCTGACAGTCCGGCGGGGCACTGAAGCTTTCTTT. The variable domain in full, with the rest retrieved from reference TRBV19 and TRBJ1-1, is DGGITQSPKYLFRKEGQNVTLSCEQNLNHDAMYWYRQDPGQGLRLIYYSQIVNDFQKGDIAEGYSVSREKKESFPLTVTSAQKNPTAFYLCASSIDLTVRRGTEAFFGQGTRLTVV.